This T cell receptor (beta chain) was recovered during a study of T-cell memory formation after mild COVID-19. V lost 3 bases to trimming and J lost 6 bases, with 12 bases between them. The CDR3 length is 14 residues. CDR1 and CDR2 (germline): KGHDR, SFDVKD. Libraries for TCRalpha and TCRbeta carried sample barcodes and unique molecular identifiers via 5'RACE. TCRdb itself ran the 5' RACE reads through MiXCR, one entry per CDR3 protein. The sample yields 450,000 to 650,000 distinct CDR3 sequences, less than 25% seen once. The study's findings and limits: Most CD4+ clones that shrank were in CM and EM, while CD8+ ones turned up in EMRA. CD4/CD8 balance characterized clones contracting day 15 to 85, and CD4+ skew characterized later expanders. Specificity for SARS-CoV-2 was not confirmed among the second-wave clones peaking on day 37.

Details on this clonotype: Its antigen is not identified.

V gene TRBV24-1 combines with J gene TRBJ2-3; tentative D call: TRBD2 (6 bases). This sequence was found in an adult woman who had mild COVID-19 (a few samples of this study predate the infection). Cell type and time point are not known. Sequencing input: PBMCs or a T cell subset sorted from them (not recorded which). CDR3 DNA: TGTGCCACCAGTGATCCCGGGGGTTTGGATACGCAGTATTTT. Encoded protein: CATSDPGGLDTQYF.